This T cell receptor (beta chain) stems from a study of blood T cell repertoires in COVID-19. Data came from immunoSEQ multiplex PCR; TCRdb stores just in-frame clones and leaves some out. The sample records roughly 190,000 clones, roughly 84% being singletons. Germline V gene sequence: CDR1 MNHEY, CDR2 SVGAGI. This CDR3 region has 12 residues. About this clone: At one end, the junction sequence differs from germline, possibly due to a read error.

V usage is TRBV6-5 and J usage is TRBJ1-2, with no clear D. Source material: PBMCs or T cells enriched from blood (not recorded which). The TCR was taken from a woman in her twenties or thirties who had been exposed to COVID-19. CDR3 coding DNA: TGTGCCAGCAGTTCTCCCGGACTGCCCTGGGCCTTC. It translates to CASSSPGLPWAF.